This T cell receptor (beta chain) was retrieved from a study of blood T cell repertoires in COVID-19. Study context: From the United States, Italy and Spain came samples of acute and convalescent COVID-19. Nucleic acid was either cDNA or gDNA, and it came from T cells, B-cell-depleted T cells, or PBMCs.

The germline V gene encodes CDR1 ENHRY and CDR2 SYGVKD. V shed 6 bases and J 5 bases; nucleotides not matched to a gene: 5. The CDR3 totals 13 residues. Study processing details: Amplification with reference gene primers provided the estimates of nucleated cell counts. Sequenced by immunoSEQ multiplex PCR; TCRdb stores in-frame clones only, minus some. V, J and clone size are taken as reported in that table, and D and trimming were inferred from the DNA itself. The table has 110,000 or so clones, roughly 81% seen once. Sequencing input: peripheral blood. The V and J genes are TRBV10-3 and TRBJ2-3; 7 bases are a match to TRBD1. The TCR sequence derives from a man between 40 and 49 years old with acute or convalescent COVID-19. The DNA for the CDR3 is TGTGCCATCAGCGGACAGGAGCAAGATACGCAGTATTTT. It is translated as CAISGQEQDTQYF.